The table lists the clone carrying this T cell receptor beta chain with a few counts. As yet, its antigen is unknown. CD4+CD45RO+CD25- cells were isolated as memory CD4+ T cells. Study findings and constraints: Tumor memory CD4+ T cell TCR gene usage clustered with blood and lymph node memory CD4+ cells and lymph node naive CD4+ cells. Whole repertoires were not studied in the larger cohort, only one V-J beta rearrangement.

Full-length variable regions came from constant-region reverse primers plus semi-nested Nested Universal Primer A PCR. TCRdb processed the 5' RACE reads anew with MiXCR; each CDR3 protein has one entry. In the table there are some 44,000 distinct CDR3 sequences, about 30% of which are singletons. Source material: tumor-infiltrating memory CD4+ T cells sorted from the breast tumor. Stated subset: memory CD4+ T cells, CD4+CD45RO+CD25-. The sequence derives from a female donor with breast cancer.

The CDR3 DNA follows: TGTGCGGTACGGGTTGGGAACGAGCAGTACTTC. Amino acids: CAVRVGNEQYF. V gene TRBV27 combines with J gene TRBJ2-7; D is unclear. Germline assignment: CDR1 MNHEY and CDR2 SMNVEV (reference sequence). The CDR3 totals 11 residues.